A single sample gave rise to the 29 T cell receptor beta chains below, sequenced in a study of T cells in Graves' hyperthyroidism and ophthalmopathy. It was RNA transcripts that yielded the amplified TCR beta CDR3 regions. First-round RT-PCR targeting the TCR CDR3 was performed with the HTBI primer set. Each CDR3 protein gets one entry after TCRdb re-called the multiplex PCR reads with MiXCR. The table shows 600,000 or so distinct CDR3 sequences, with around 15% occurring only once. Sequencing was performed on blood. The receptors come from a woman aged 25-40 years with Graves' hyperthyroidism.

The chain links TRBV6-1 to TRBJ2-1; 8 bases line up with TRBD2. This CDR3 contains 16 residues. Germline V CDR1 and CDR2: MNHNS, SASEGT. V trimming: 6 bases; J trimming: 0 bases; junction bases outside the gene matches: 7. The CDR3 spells CASRDNGLASYNEQFF. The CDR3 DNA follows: TGTGCCAGCAGGGATAACGGACTAGCCTCCTACAATGAGCAGTTCTTC.

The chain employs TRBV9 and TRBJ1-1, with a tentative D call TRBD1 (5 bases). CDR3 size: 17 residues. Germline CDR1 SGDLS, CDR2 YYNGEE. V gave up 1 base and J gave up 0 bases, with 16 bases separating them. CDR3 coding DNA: TGTGCCAGCAGCGTATCACCCAGGGCTACCCTGAACACTGAAGCTTTCTTT. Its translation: CASSVSPRATLNTEAFF.

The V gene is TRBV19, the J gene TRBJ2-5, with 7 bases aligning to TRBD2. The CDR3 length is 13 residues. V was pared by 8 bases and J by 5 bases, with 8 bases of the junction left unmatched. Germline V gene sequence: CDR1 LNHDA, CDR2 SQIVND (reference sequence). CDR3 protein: CASSGGSGETQYF. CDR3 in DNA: TGTGCCAGTTCGGGCGGGAGCGGCGAGACCCAGTACTTC.

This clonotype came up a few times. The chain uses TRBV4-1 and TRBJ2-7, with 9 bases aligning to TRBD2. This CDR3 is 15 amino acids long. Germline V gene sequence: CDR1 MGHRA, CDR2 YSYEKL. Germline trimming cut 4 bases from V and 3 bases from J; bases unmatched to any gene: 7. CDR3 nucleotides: TGCGCCAGCAGCCCCCTGACTAGCGGCTACTACGAGCAGTACTTC. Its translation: CASSPLTSGYYEQYF.

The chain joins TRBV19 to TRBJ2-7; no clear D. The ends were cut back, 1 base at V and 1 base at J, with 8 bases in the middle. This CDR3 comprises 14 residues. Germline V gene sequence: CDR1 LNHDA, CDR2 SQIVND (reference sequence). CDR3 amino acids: CASSIGHVSYEQYF. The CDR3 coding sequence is TGTGCCAGTAGTATAGGACACGTTTCCTACGAGCAGTACTTC.

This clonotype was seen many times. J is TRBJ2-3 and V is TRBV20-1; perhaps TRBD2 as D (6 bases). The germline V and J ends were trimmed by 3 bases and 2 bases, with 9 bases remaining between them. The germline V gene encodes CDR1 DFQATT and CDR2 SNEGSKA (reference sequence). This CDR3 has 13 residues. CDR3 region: CSARTRLTDTQYF. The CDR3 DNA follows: TGCAGTGCTAGGACTAGACTCACAGATACGCAGTATTTT.

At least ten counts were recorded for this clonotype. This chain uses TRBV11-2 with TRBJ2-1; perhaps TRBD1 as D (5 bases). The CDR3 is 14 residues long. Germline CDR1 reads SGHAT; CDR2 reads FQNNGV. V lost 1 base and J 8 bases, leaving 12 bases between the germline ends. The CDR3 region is CASSLGGGAYEQFF. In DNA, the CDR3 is TGTGCCAGCAGCTTAGGTGGTGGGGCTTATGAGCAGTTCTTC.

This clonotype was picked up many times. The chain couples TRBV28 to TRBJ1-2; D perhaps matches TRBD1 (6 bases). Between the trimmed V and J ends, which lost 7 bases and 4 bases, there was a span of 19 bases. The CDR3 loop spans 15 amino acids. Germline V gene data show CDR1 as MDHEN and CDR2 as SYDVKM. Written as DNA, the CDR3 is TGTGCCAGCACCGGTAATTGGGACATAGTCTATGGCTACACCTTC. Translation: CASTGNWDIVYGYTF.

The DNA for the CDR3 is TGCAGTGCTACCATCTTTCCCTCCTACGAGCAGTACTTC. It translates to CSATIFPSYEQYF. The chain is built from TRBV20-1 and TRBJ2-7; D is unresolved. V shed 4 bases and J shed 0 bases, with 10 bases lying between them. CDR1 is DFQATT and CDR2 is SNEGSKA in the germline V gene (reference sequence). There are 13 residues in the CDR3.

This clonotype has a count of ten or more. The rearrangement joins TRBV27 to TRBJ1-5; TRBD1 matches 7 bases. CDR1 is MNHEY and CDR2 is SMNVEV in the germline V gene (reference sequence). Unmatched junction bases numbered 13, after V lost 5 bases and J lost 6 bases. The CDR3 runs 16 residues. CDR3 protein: CASSLQGSAGSQPQHF. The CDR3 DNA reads TGTGCCAGCAGTCTACAGGGGAGTGCGGGAAGTCAGCCCCAGCATTTT.

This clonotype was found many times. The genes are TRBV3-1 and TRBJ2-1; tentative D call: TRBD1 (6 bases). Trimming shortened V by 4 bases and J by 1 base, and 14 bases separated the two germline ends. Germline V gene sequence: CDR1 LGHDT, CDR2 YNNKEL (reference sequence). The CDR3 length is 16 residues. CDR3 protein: CASSPGGPTSYNEQFF. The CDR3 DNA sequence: TGTGCCAGCAGCCCTGGGGGCCCCACTTCCTACAATGAGCAGTTCTTC.

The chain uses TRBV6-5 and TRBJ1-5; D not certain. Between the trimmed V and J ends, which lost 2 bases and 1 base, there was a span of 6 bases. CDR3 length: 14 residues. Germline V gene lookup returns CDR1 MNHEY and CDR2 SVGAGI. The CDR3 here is CASSYVGSNQPQHF. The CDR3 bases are TGTGCCAGCAGTTACGTAGGCAGCAATCAGCCCCAGCATTTT.

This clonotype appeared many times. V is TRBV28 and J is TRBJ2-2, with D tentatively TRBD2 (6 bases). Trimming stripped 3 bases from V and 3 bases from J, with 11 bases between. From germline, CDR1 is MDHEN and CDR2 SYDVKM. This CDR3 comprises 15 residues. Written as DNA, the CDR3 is TGTGCCAGCAGTTTTCGAGGGGACTACACCGGGGAGCTGTTTTTT. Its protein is CASSFRGDYTGELFF.

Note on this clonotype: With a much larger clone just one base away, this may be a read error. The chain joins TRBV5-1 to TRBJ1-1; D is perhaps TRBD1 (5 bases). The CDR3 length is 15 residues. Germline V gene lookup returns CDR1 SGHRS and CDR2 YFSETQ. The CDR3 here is CASNLAAGSVTEAFF. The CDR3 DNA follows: TGCGCCAGCAACTTGGCCGCAGGGTCCGTGACTGAAGCTTTCTTT.

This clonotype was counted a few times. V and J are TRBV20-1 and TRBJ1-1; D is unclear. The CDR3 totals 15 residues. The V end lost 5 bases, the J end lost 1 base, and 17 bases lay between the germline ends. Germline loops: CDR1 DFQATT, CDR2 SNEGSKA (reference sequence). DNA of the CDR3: TGCAGTGCTTCCCGGGCCCCGAGGCCGAACACTGAAGCTTTCTTT. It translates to CSASRAPRPNTEAFF.

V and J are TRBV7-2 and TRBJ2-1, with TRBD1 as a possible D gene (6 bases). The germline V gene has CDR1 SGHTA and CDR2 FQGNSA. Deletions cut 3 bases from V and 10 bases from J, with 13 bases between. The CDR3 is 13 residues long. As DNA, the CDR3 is TGTGCCAGCAGCTTTAACAGGGTTAGAGAGCAGTTCTTC. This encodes CASSFNRVREQFF.

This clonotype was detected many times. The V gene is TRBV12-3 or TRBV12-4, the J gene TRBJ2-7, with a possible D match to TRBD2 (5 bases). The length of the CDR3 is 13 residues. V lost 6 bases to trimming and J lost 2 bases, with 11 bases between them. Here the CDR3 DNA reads TGTGCCAGCAGACTAGACTCTACCTACGAGCAGTACTTC. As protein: CASRLDSTYEQYF.

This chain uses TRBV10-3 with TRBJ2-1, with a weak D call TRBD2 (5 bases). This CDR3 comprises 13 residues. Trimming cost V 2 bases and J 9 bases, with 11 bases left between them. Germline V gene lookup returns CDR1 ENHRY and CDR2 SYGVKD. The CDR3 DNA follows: TGTGCCATCAGTGAGATTAGCGTAAGTGAGCAGTTCTTC. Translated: CAISEISVSEQFF.

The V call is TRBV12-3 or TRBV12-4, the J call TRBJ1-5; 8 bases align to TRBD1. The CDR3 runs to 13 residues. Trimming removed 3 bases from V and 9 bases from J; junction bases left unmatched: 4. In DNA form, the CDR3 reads TGTGCCAGCAGTTTGGGCGGGACAGGGCCCCAGCATTTT. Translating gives CASSLGGTGPQHF.

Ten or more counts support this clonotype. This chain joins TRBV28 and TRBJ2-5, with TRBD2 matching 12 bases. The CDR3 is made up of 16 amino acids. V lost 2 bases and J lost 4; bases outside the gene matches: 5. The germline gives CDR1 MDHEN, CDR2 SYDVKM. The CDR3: CASSLVLAGGPETQYF. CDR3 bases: TGTGCCAGCAGTTTAGTCCTAGCGGGAGGGCCAGAGACCCAGTACTTC.

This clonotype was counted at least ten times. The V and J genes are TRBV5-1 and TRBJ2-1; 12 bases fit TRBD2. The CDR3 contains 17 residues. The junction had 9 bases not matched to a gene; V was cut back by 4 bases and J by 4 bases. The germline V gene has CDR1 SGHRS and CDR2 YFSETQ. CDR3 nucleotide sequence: TGCGCCAGCAGCGCCCCGACTAGCGGGAGAAAATACAATGAGCAGTTCTTC. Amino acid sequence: CASSAPTSGRKYNEQFF.

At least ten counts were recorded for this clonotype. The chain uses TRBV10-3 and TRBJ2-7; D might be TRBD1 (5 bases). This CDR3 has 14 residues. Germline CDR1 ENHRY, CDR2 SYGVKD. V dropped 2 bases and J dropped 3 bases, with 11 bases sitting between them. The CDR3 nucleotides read TGTGCCATCAGTGAGGGGGCGAATGTCTACGAGCAGTACTTC. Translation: CAISEGANVYEQYF.

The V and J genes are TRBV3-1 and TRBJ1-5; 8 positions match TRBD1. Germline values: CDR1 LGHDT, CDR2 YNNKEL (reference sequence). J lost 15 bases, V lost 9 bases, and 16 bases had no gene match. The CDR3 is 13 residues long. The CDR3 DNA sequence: TGTGCCAGTGCCGGGACAGGCGGGGTGGGGGGGCATTTT. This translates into CASAGTGGVGGHF.

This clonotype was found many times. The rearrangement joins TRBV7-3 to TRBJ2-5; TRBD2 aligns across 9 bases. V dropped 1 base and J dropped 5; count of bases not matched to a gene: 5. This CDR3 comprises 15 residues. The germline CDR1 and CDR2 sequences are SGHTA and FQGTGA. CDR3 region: CASSLSGLAGETQYF. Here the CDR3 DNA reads TGTGCCAGCAGCTTAAGCGGGCTAGCGGGGGAGACCCAGTACTTC.

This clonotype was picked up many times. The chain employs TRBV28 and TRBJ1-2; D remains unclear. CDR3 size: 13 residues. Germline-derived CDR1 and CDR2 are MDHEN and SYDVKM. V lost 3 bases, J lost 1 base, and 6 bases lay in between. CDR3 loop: CASSFSRNYGYTF. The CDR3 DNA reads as TGTGCCAGCAGTTTTTCGCGTAACTATGGCTACACCTTC.

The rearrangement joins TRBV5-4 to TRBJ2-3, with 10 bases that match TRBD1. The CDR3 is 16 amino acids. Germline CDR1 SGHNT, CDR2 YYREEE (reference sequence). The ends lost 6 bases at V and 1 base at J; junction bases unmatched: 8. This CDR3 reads CASTPGGTGGTDTQYF. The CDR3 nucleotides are TGTGCCAGCACCCCAGGGGGGACAGGGGGCACAGATACGCAGTATTTT.

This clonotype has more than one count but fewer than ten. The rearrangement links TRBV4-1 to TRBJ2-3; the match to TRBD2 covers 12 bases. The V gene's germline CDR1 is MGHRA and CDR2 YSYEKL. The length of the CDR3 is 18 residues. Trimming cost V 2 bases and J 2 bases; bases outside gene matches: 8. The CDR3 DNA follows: TGCGCCAGCAGCCAACCATCAGGACTAGCGGGGACCACAGATACGCAGTATTTT. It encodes CASSQPSGLAGTTDTQYF.

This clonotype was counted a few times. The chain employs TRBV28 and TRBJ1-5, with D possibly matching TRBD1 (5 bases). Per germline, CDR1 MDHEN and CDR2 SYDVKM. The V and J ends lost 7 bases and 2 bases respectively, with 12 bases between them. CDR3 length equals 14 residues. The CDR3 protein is CASTQGIRNQPQHF. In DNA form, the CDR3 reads TGTGCCAGCACCCAGGGAATCCGCAATCAGCCCCAGCATTTT.

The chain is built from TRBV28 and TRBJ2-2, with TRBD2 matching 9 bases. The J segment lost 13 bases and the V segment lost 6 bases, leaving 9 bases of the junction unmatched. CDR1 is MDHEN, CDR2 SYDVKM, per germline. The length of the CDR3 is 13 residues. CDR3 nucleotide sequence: TGTGCCAGCAGCACGGGACTAGCTGAGGGGCTGTTTTTT. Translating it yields CASSTGLAEGLFF.